Presented here are 25 T cell receptor beta chains from one specimen sequenced in a study of CD8 T cells in Susac syndrome. With random hexamers, roughly 0.45 to 1 ug RNA was reverse transcribed. TCRdb re-called the immunoSEQ multiplex PCR reads through MiXCR, storing one row per CDR3 protein. The profile shows about 200,000 distinct CDR3 sequences, about 95% of them singletons. What was sequenced was CD4+ T cells from PBMCs. The receptor set was obtained from a human donor with multiple sclerosis.

This chain joins TRBV5-4 and TRBJ2-1; no clear D. Between the trimmed V and J ends, which lost 2 bases and 9 bases, there was a span of 6 bases. This CDR3 is built from 11 residues. From germline, CDR1 is SGHNT and CDR2 YYREEE (reference sequence). Here the CDR3 DNA reads TGTGCCAGCAGCTTATATCGTGAGCAGTTCTTC. It yields the protein CASSLYREQFF. Using reference TRBV5-4 and TRBJ2-1 for the parts outside the CDR3, the full variable domain is ETGVTQSPTHLIKTRGQQVTLRCSSQSGHNTVSWYQQALGQGPQFIFQYYREEENGRGNFPPRFSGLQFPNYSSELNVNALELDDSALYLCASSLYREQFFGPGTRLTVL.

The chain couples TRBV20-1 to TRBJ2-1; 8 nucleotides align to TRBD2. Trimming at V came to 7 bases and at J to 7 bases, leaving 15 bases not matched to a gene. CDR3 length: 15 residues. Germline CDR1 reads DFQATT; CDR2 reads SNEGSKA (reference sequence). The DNA of the CDR3 is TGCAGTGGGGTGGTACCGGGAGGGTGGTTTAATGAGCAGTTCTTC. Protein: CSGVVPGGWFNEQFF.

For the CDR3, the DNA is TGCAGCGTTGTCACCAGGAGTGGGGCGGTGAGCTCCTACAATGAGCAGTTCTTC. Amino acids: CSVVTRSGAVSSYNEQFF. The V call is TRBV29-1, the J call TRBJ2-1; TRBD1 is a possible D gene (5 bases). This CDR3 spans 18 amino acids. Trimming pared 4 bases from V and 0 bases from J, leaving 22 bases between. The germline V gene has CDR1 SQVTM and CDR2 ANQGSEA.

The DNA for the CDR3 is TGTGCCAGCAGCTTAGGGTTTGGGAACACTGAAGCTTTCTTT. Its translation is CASSLGFGNTEAFF. The rearrangement uses TRBV11-1 and TRBJ1-1; no definite D call. Germline V CDR1 and CDR2: SGHAT, FQDESV (reference sequence). V lost 1 base and J 1 base, leaving 7 bases between the germline ends. The CDR3 totals 14 residues.

The chain's CDR3 is CATEVEGGTEAFF. In DNA, the CDR3 is TGTGCCACCGAGGTGGAGGGTGGGACTGAAGCTTTCTTT. This chain joins TRBV24-1 and TRBJ1-1; the D is unclear. Germline V gene lookup returns CDR1 KGHDR and CDR2 SFDVKD. This CDR3 has 13 amino acids. Trimming left V 9 bases short and J 5 bases short, with 15 bases between.

Turning to this clonotype: A read error may produce the germline difference seen at one junction end. The rearrangement links TRBV20-1 to TRBJ1-2; tentative D call: TRBD1 (5 bases). Germline V lookup: CDR1 DFQATT, CDR2 SNEGSKA (reference sequence). The CDR3 has 13 residues. The CDR3 spells CSARMDTNYGYTF. The CDR3, as DNA: TGCAGCGCTAGGATGGACACCAACTATGGCTACACCTTC.

V and J are TRBV6-1 and TRBJ2-5; TRBD1 aligns across 8 bases. The germline V gene encodes CDR1 MNHNS and CDR2 SASEGT. With 7 bases clipped from V and 5 bases from J, the junction kept 9 bases outside the gene matches. The CDR3 length is 14 residues. The CDR3 reads CASIPTGAFETQYF. The CDR3 bases are TGTGCCAGCATCCCGACAGGGGCGTTCGAGACCCAGTACTTC.

J is TRBJ2-7 and V is TRBV3-1, with 8 bases that match TRBD2. The CDR3 runs 15 residues. Trimming removed 2 bases from V and 4 bases from J; junction bases left unmatched: 7. Germline CDR1 and CDR2: LGHDT and YNNKEL (reference sequence). CDR3 region: CASSQTPTGGYEQYF. CDR3 DNA: TGTGCCAGCAGCCAAACCCCGACGGGAGGGTACGAGCAGTACTTC.

The V and J genes are TRBV29-1 and TRBJ2-5; D is unresolved. There are 12 residues in the CDR3. With 4 bases removed from V and 5 bases from J, the gap between germline ends came to 11 bases. The germline CDR1 and CDR2 sequences are SQVTM and ANQGSEA. CDR3 sequence (DNA): TGCAGCGTTGGACGGTTGGGGGAGACCCAGTACTTC. Translated, it gives CSVGRLGETQYF.

The chain employs TRBV4-1 and TRBJ2-5; the match to TRBD1 covers 9 bases. Germline trimming cut 3 bases from V and 2 bases from J; bases unmatched to any gene: 4. This CDR3 is built from 15 residues. From germline, CDR1 is MGHRA and CDR2 YSYEKL. The CDR3 coding sequence is TGCGCCAGCAGCCAGCCGGGACAGGGACAAGAGACCCAGTACTTC. This translates into CASSQPGQGQETQYF.

This sequence joins TRBV5-1 and TRBJ1-1; no clear D gene. Germline loops: CDR1 SGHRS, CDR2 YFSETQ. CDR3 length: 15 amino acids. V lost 4 bases and J lost 2, with 15 bases in between. The DNA for the CDR3 is TGCGCCAGCAGCGAGGCGTACAGTGGAAACACTGAAGCTTTCTTT. Translating it yields CASSEAYSGNTEAFF.

This clonotype has just a few counts. CDR3 loop: CASSQGPEAFF. CDR3 nucleotides: TGTGCCAGCAGCCAGGGCCCCGAGGCTTTCTTT. This chain joins TRBV3-1 and TRBJ1-1; D unresolved. The germline gives CDR1 LGHDT, CDR2 YNNKEL (reference sequence). The CDR3 is made up of 11 amino acids. Trimming stripped 3 bases from V and 11 bases from J, with 10 bases between.

The rearrangement joins TRBV29-1 to TRBJ2-1; 7 bases match TRBD2. Germline V gene data show CDR1 as SQVTM and CDR2 as ANQGSEA. The CDR3 extends over 13 amino acids. J gave up 7 bases and V 6 bases, and 9 bases lay outside the gene matches. CDR3 sequence reads: CSVDLTSRNEQFF. The CDR3 region has the DNA TGCAGCGTCGACCTGACTAGCAGAAATGAGCAGTTCTTC.

CDR3 in DNA: TGTGCCAGCAGTTTAATGGGCTCGAAGGCTTTCTTT. This sequence encodes CASSLMGSKAFF. The chain uses TRBV27 and TRBJ1-1; D uncertain. V was shortened by 2 bases and J by 11 bases, with 12 bases between the two germline ends. CDR1 is MNHEY, CDR2 SMNVEV, per germline (reference sequence). The CDR3 length is 12 residues.

V gene TRBV20-1 combines with J gene TRBJ2-3; TRBD2 agrees at 8 bases. Unmatched junction bases numbered 10, after V lost 3 bases and J lost 5 bases. The CDR3 has 15 residues. Looked up from germline, CDR1 is DFQATT and CDR2 is SNEGSKA (reference sequence). The CDR3 sequence: CSASVLAGPQDTQYF. The CDR3 DNA is TGCAGTGCTAGCGTTCTAGCGGGTCCCCAAGATACGCAGTATTTT.

V and J are TRBV29-1 and TRBJ2-7; 9 nucleotides line up with TRBD1. Germline V lookup: CDR1 SQVTM, CDR2 ANQGSEA. Trimming removed 4 bases from V and 6 bases from J; junction bases left unmatched: 10. CDR3 length: 14 amino acids. CDR3 nucleotide sequence: TGCAGCGTTGGATCAAGGACAGGGGACGGCGAGCAGTACTTC. Protein: CSVGSRTGDGEQYF.

A remark on this clonotype: No DNA is shown, since the ends of the CDR3 on it are uncertain; the CDR3 is the one TCRdb lists. The chain joins TRBV7-5 to TRBJ2-7; the D call of TRBD1 is as the table states it, not checked on the DNA. TRBV7-5 represents a pseudogene. The CDR3 spans 17 amino acids, including both terminal residues. Here the CDR3 reads CISVPEALRTDFYEQYF.

The chain has TRBV7-3 and TRBJ2-7; D gene uncertain. V was pared by 0 bases and J by 2 bases, with 5 bases between. Germline values: CDR1 SGHTA, CDR2 FQGTGA. This CDR3 is 13 amino acids long. CDR3 amino acids: CASSLTPAYEQYF. CDR3 sequence (DNA): TGTGCCAGCAGCTTAACACCAGCCTACGAGCAGTACTTC.

J is TRBJ2-5 and V is TRBV11-2; D may be TRBD2 (5 bases). Trimming removed 5 bases from V and 0 bases from J, with 13 bases in between. This CDR3 has 15 amino acids. CDR1 and CDR2 (germline): SGHAT, FQNNGV. CDR3 sequence: CASSQLLRDQETQYF. The DNA for the CDR3 is TGTGCCAGCAGCCAACTTTTGCGGGACCAAGAGACCCAGTACTTC.

V gene TRBV7-2 combines with J gene TRBJ2-3; D is ambiguous. V was clipped by 1 base and J by 8 bases, with 4 bases between them. The germline V gene encodes CDR1 SGHTA and CDR2 FQGNSA. This CDR3 contains 11 residues. CDR3: CASSLGITQYF. The CDR3 coding sequence is TGTGCCAGCAGCTTAGGGATTACGCAGTATTTT.

V and J are TRBV3-1 and TRBJ1-5, with 8 bases fitting TRBD1. The CDR3 has 15 residues. The V segment lost 1 base and the J segment 7 bases; nucleotides outside the gene matches: 6. Looked up from germline, CDR1 is LGHDT and CDR2 is YNNKEL (reference sequence). The CDR3 nucleotides are TGTGCCAGCAGCCAAGTTTCAGGGGGCGGGCAGCCCCAGCATTTT. This codes for CASSQVSGGGQPQHF.

The chain couples TRBV20-1 to TRBJ2-2, with D possibly being TRBD2 (5 bases). CDR1 and CDR2 (germline): DFQATT, SNEGSKA (reference sequence). CDR3 length: 15 residues. V gave up 6 bases and J gave up 4 bases, with 18 bases separating them. CDR3 nucleotides: TGCAGTGCCACCCGGAGGCTAGGAGCCACCGGGGAGCTGTTTTTT. As protein: CSATRRLGATGELFF.

CDR3 amino acids: CASSYSGETQYF. The CDR3, as DNA: TGTGCCAGCAGTTACTCAGGGGAGACCCAGTACTTC. This chain links TRBV6-6 with TRBJ2-5; D ambiguous. Germline loops: CDR1 MNHNY, CDR2 SVGAGI (reference sequence). Trimming stripped 0 bases from V and 5 bases from J, with 4 bases between. The CDR3 is 12 residues long.

This chain joins TRBV20-1 and TRBJ2-3; TRBD2 matches 11 bases. The CDR3 covers 20 residues. After removal of 2 bases from V and 0 bases from J, the junction contained 16 bases not matched to a gene. Germline CDR1 DFQATT, CDR2 SNEGSKA (reference sequence). In DNA, the CDR3 is TGCAGTGCTAGACCTAGGGGGGGTCGGACTAGCGGGCCTAGCACAGATACGCAGTATTTT. This encodes CSARPRGGRTSGPSTDTQYF.

V gene TRBV11-1 combines with J gene TRBJ2-2, with 11 nucleotides matching TRBD2. Germline CDR1 is SGHAT and CDR2 is FQDESV (reference sequence). The CDR3 length is 17 residues. Unmatched junction bases numbered 10, after V lost 5 bases and J lost 5 bases. This CDR3 reads CASSPDLAGGGTGELFF. The CDR3 coding sequence is TGTGCCAGCAGCCCCGACCTAGCGGGGGGCGGAACCGGGGAGCTGTTTTTT.